This TCR beta chain came from a study of vaccination effects on CD4 cells after COVID-19. Across the study: The median interval between the second dose and post-vaccine sampling was 72 days. Supplemented with about 9.9 IU/ml IL-2 and 10 ug/ml peptides, under 2.5 million PBMC per well were kept in culture.

Data came from immunoSEQ multiplex PCR; TCRdb stores just in-frame clones and leaves some out. Of fewer than 75,000 clones in the sample, roughly 80% were seen once. The study's findings and limits: Clones from infection and from vaccination both contracted markedly late after vaccination.

Once cultured for roughly ten days, the cells underwent separation to obtain CD4+ T cells. Two doses of BNT162b2 or mRNA-1273 vaccine were administered to participants. People in the vaccine group had not been infected with SARS-CoV-2 before, and their nucleocapsid antibodies were negative. V was shortened by 3 bases and J by 0 bases, with 8 bases between the two germline ends. CDR1 SGHDN and CDR2 FVKESK come from the germline V gene. The CDR3 has 14 residues. This clone was seen more than once but under ten times. What it recognizes is unknown. Source: CD4+ T cells from PBMCs cultured without peptide, taken after COVID-19 vaccination. The source is a human donor who received a COVID-19 vaccine. The chain combines TRBV14 with TRBJ1-1; weak D call: TRBD1 (5 bases). CDR3 sequence reads: CASSQAGMNTEAFF. The CDR3, as DNA: TGTGCCAGCAGCCAGGCAGGGATGAACACTGAAGCTTTCTTT.